One and the same sample provided the 20 T cell receptor beta chains below, sequenced in a study of PD-L1 blockade in urothelial cancer. Clones were read by immunoSEQ multiplex PCR, and TCRdb kept only the in-frame ones, dropping some. This sample has around 130,000 clones, with around 85% found just once. Time point defined: pretreatment peripheral blood. Sequenced material: PBMCs, taken around atezolizumab (anti-PD-L1) treatment. These receptors were collected from a man aged 50-59 years with urothelial cancer.

The chain recombines TRBV9 with TRBJ1-2; 8 nucleotides agree with TRBD1. CDR1 SGDLS and CDR2 YYNGEE come from the germline V gene. J lost 8 bases, V lost 0 bases, and 9 bases had no gene match. This CDR3 is built from 15 residues. The CDR3 loop reads CASSVGLSTGEGYTF. The CDR3 DNA reads TGTGCCAGCAGCGTAGGGTTGTCGACAGGGGAAGGCTACACCTTC.

The sample holds a few counts of this clone. The CDR3 reads CASSLEGVAGELFF. CDR3 bases: TGCGCCAGCAGCCTGGAAGGGGTGGCCGGGGAGCTGTTTTTT. The chain recombines TRBV5-1 with TRBJ2-2; D may be TRBD1 (5 bases). CDR3 length equals 14 residues. Trimming took 4 bases from V and 6 from J, leaving 13 bases between them. Germline lookup yields CDR1 SGHRS and CDR2 YFSETQ. Full variable domain (missing parts from reference TRBV5-1 and TRBJ2-2): KAGVTQTPRYLIKTRGQQVTLSCSPISGHRSVSWYQQTPGQGLQFLFEYFSETQRNKGNFPGRFSGRQFSNSRSEMNVSTLELGDSALYLCASSLEGVAGELFFGEGSRLTVL.

V gene TRBV19 combines with J gene TRBJ1-4; D might be TRBD1 (5 bases). This CDR3 region has 13 residues. V gave up 10 bases and J gave up 4 bases, with 13 bases separating them. Germline lookup yields CDR1 LNHDA and CDR2 SQIVND (reference sequence). CDR3 residues: CATSGENNEKLFF. CDR3 sequence (DNA): TGTGCCACCTCGGGGGAGAATAATGAAAAACTGTTTTTT.

Written as DNA, the CDR3 is TGTGCCAGCAGCTTAGGCGGGAGCCCCTACAATGAGCAGTTCTTC. Protein: CASSLGGSPYNEQFF. This chain joins TRBV7-3 and TRBJ2-1; 7 bases are a match to TRBD2. Trimming removed 2 bases from V and 2 bases from J; junction bases left unmatched: 3. CDR1 and CDR2 from the germline V gene are SGHTA and FQGTGA. The CDR3 is 15 residues long.

The V gene is TRBV5-1, the J gene TRBJ2-7; TRBD2 agrees at 7 bases. Trimming removed 3 bases from V and 12 bases from J; junction bases left unmatched: 12. The CDR3 sequence is 13 residues long. Germline assignment: CDR1 SGHRS and CDR2 YFSETQ. Here the CDR3 reads CASSSSGLVDPYF. The CDR3 DNA sequence: TGCGCCAGCAGCTCGAGTGGACTAGTCGATCCGTACTTC.

Worth noting for this clone: Other DNA variants within this sample encode the same CDR3. The CDR3 sequence: CASSLVGQDYEQYF. DNA for the CDR3: TGCGCCAGCAGCTTGGTGGGACAGGACTACGAGCAGTACTTC. The V gene is TRBV5-1, the J gene TRBJ2-7; 8 bases fit TRBD1. Germline V lookup: CDR1 SGHRS, CDR2 YFSETQ. The CDR3 is 14 residues long. The junction had 2 bases not matched to a gene; V was cut back by 0 bases and J by 3 bases.

The chain links TRBV28 to TRBJ1-5; D perhaps matches TRBD1 (5 bases). V gave up 3 bases and J gave up 14 bases, with 23 bases separating them. CDR3 length: 15 amino acids. Germline lookup yields CDR1 MDHEN and CDR2 SYDVKM. The CDR3 is CASSFPPGLSSSEHF. For the CDR3, the DNA is TGTGCCAGCAGTTTCCCGCCAGGGCTTTCCTCTTCAGAGCATTTT.

The chain recombines TRBV7-9 with TRBJ2-1; 8 positions agree with TRBD2. V was clipped by 5 bases and J by 4 bases; unmatched bases: 10. CDR3 length: 16 residues. Germline-derived CDR1 and CDR2 are SEHNR and FQNEAQ (reference sequence). The CDR3 sequence is CASSPQAGVEYNEQFF. CDR3 nucleotide sequence: TGTGCCAGCAGCCCACAAGCGGGAGTAGAATACAATGAGCAGTTCTTC.

J is TRBJ1-4 and V is TRBV2, with no clear D. Germline assignment: CDR1 SNHLY and CDR2 FYNNEI. This CDR3 region has 15 residues. Trimming cost V 7 bases and J 1 base, with 13 bases left between them. The CDR3 spells CASTLQIGTNEKLFF. For the CDR3, the DNA is TGTGCCAGCACCCTACAGATCGGAACTAATGAAAAACTGTTTTTT.

The rearrangement links TRBV2 to TRBJ2-1; D unresolved. Germline V gene sequence: CDR1 SNHLY, CDR2 FYNNEI. CDR3 length equals 14 residues. The V end lost 7 bases, the J end lost 0 bases, and 10 bases lay between the germline ends. DNA of the CDR3: TGTGCCAGCACCCTAGTACTCTCCTACAATGAGCAGTTCTTC. Its translation is CASTLVLSYNEQFF.

CDR3 sequence: CACATSDRFSNQPQHF. The CDR3 DNA reads TGTGCCTGTGCTACCTCGGACAGGTTTAGCAATCAGCCCCAGCATTTT. The V and J genes are TRBV30 and TRBJ1-5, with 7 nucleotides matching TRBD1. Per germline, CDR1 GTSNPN and CDR2 SVGIG (reference sequence). The CDR3 spans 16 residues. V lost 6 bases to trimming and J lost 0 bases; unmatched junction nucleotides: 11. Drawing the rest from reference TRBV30 and TRBJ1-5, the complete variable domain is SQTIHQWPATLVQPVGSPLSLECTVEGTSNPNLYWYRQAAGRGLQLLFYSVGIGQISSEVPQNLSASRPQDRQFILSSKKLLLSDSGFYLCACATSDRFSNQPQHFGDGTRLSIL.

The V gene is TRBV18, the J gene TRBJ2-3, with a tentative D call TRBD2 (6 bases). The V end lost 2 bases, the J end lost 1 base, and 10 bases lay between the germline ends. CDR3 length: 15 amino acids. Germline CDR1 and CDR2: KGHSH and LQKENI. This CDR3 reads CASSPFPGGTDTQYF. The DNA for the CDR3 is TGTGCCAGCTCACCATTTCCGGGAGGCACAGATACGCAGTATTTT.

The genes are TRBV5-1 and TRBJ2-3; 7 bases align to TRBD1. This CDR3 contains 16 residues. V shed 7 bases, J shed 4 bases, and the junction held 15 bases outside the gene matches. The V gene's germline CDR1 is SGHRS and CDR2 YFSETQ. In DNA form, the CDR3 reads TGCGCCAGCCAGGGACAGCCCCTCCTTAGCCCAGATACGCAGTATTTT. Its translation: CASQGQPLLSPDTQYF.

This clone came up once. This chain joins TRBV4-2 and TRBJ2-3; weak D call: TRBD2 (5 bases). V lost 4 bases and J 6 bases, leaving 23 bases between the germline ends. Germline V CDR1 and CDR2: LGHNA, YNFKEQ. This CDR3 has 17 amino acids. The CDR3 is CASSPSSLRVGGDTQYF. CDR3 nucleotides: TGTGCCAGCAGCCCAAGCTCTTTGCGGGTGGGCGGCGATACGCAGTATTTT.

This chain uses TRBV18 with TRBJ1-3; possibly TRBD1 for D (6 bases). The CDR3 spans 16 residues. Between the trimmed V and J ends, which lost 6 bases and 1 base, there was a span of 16 bases. Germline V gene lookup returns CDR1 KGHSH and CDR2 LQKENI. The CDR3 region has the DNA TGTGCCAGCTCCGGAAAACAGGGTGGATCTGGAAACACCATATATTTT. It yields the protein CASSGKQGGSGNTIYF.

The chain has TRBV5-1 and TRBJ1-4; D is possibly TRBD1 (5 bases). V lost 5 bases, J lost 8 bases, and 19 bases lay in between. The CDR3 has 15 amino acids. CDR1 is SGHRS, CDR2 YFSETQ, per germline. The CDR3 loop is CASRYGDSGGEKLFF. In nucleotides, the CDR3 is TGCGCCAGCAGGTATGGGGACTCGGGAGGCGAAAAACTGTTTTTT. The whole variable domain, remainder taken from reference TRBV5-1 and TRBJ1-4, is KAGVTQTPRYLIKTRGQQVTLSCSPISGHRSVSWYQQTPGQGLQFLFEYFSETQRNKGNFPGRFSGRQFSNSRSEMNVSTLELGDSALYLCASRYGDSGGEKLFFGSGTQLSVL.

The chain joins TRBV28 to TRBJ2-1; weak D call: TRBD1 (6 bases). Trimming took 7 bases from V and 2 from J, leaving 9 bases between them. From germline, CDR1 is MDHEN and CDR2 SYDVKM. The CDR3 length is 13 residues. The CDR3 region is CASIRTAYNEQFF. CDR3 in DNA: TGTGCCAGCATCAGGACAGCCTACAATGAGCAGTTCTTC. The variable domain in full, completed from reference TRBV28 and TRBJ2-1, reads DVKVTQSSRYLVKRTGEKVFLECVQDMDHENMFWYRQDPGLGLRLIYFSYDVKMKEKGDIPEGYSVSREKKERFSLILESASTNQTSMYLCASIRTAYNEQFFGPGTRLTVL.

The J gene is TRBJ2-7, the V gene TRBV5-1; 8 bases fit TRBD2. CDR3 length: 15 residues. Germline CDR1 and CDR2: SGHRS and YFSETQ. The V gene end was trimmed by 1 base and the J gene end by 1 base; junction bases not matched to a gene: 4. The CDR3 loop reads CASSLRIAGSYEQYF. In nucleotides, the CDR3 is TGCGCCAGCAGCTTGCGGATAGCGGGGTCCTACGAGCAGTACTTC.

The J gene is TRBJ1-1, the V gene TRBV7-8, with D perhaps TRBD1 (6 bases). This CDR3 is built from 15 residues. V was trimmed by 1 base and J by 5 bases, leaving 14 bases between them. CDR1 is SGHVS, CDR2 FQNEAQ, per germline. CDR3 in amino acids: CASSLVLVQGTEAFF. CDR3 coding DNA: TGTGCCAGCAGCTTAGTTTTGGTTCAGGGGACTGAAGCTTTCTTT.

V and J are TRBV2 and TRBJ2-3; D gene unclear. V was shortened by 3 bases and J by 2 bases, with 12 bases between the two germline ends. Germline V CDR1 and CDR2: SNHLY, FYNNEI. CDR3 length equals 15 residues. Written as DNA, the CDR3 is TGTGCCAGCAGTGACTACGGGTCGATCACAGATACGCAGTATTTT. Translated, it gives CASSDYGSITDTQYF.